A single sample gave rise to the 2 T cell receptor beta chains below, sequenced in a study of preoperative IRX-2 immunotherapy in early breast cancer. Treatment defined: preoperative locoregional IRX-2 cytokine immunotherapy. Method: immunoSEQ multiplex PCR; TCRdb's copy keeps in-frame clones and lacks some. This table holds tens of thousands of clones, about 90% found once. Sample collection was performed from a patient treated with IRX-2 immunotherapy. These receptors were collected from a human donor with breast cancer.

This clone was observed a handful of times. DNA for the CDR3: TGTGCCAGCATGGGGTTAATTAGCACCGGGGAGCTGTTTTTT. Its protein product is CASMGLISTGELFF. V is TRBV27 and J is TRBJ2-2; D ambiguous. Germline loops: CDR1 MNHEY, CDR2 SMNVEV (reference sequence). Trimming took 7 bases from V and 4 from J, leaving 13 bases between them. CDR3 length: 14 residues.

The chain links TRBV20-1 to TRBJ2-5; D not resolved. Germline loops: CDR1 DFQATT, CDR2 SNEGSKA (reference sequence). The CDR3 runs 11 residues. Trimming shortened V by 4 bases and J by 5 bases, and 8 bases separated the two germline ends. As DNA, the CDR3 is TGCAGTGCTAAGTCCCAGGAGACCCAGTACTTC. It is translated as CSAKSQETQYF.